This entry features one T cell receptor beta chain sequence. This sample was included in a study of blood T cell repertoires in COVID-19. Across the study: Whether acute or convalescent, the COVID-19 samples came from the United States, Italy and Spain.

The CDR3 has 14 amino acids. Unmatched junction bases numbered 6, after V lost 6 bases and J lost 2 bases. Germline assignment: CDR1 LNHDA and CDR2 SQIVND (reference sequence). As handled by the study authors: The authors estimated nucleated cell counts from reference gene primer amplification. Sequenced by immunoSEQ multiplex PCR; TCRdb stores in-frame clones only, minus some. That table supplies the V and J calls and clone size; D and trimming were determined from the DNA. The sample holds about 78,000 clones, around nine tenths seen once. Material: peripheral blood. The source is a man in his fifties with active or convalescent COVID-19. The chain carries TRBV19 and TRBJ1-1, with 7 nucleotides matching TRBD1. In nucleotides, the CDR3 is TGTGCCAGTAGGGGGAAAGGGGGCAACACTGAAGCTTTCTTT. It yields the protein CASRGKGGNTEAFF. Complete variable domain (other parts from reference TRBV19 and TRBJ1-1): DGGITQSPKYLFRKEGQNVTLSCEQNLNHDAMYWYRQDPGQGLRLIYYSQIVNDFQKGDIAEGYSVSREKKESFPLTVTSAQKNPTAFYLCASRGKGGNTEAFFGQGTRLTVV.